These T cell receptor beta chains were read from a single sample in a study of cytomegalovirus exposure and HLA in healthy donors. Sequencing used immunoSEQ multiplex PCR; TCRdb keeps in-frame clones, though not all of them. In the table there are roughly 140,000 clones, around 74% of which are singletons. The sample comprised PBMCs. Source of these receptors: a man between 45 and 60 years old in good health and CMV-seropositive. Both conserved end residues are part of each CDR3. Fields, in order: clone size, CDR3 length, D gene, V gene, J gene, CDR3 DNA, CDR3 protein. D genes are given only for firm matches. Rows may omit the clone size; those that give it use once, few, many or a size class.

>.|15|TRBD2|TRBV28|TRBJ2-5
TGTGCCAGCAGGGAGGCCGGGACTAGCGGGTCTCGTCGGTACTTC
CASREAGTSGSRRYF
>few|12|.|TRBV29-1|TRBJ1-5
TGCAGCGCCGGAGACGGGGATCAGCCCCAGCATTTT
CSAGDGDQPQHF
>.|12|.|TRBV7-9|TRBJ1-2
TGTTCCAGCACCCACTCCAACTATGGCTACACCTTC
CSSTHSNYGYTF
>few|17|TRBD2|TRBV19|TRBJ2-3
TGTGCCAGTAAGTGGTCCGGACTAGCGGCTAGCACAGATACGCAGTATTTT
CASKWSGLAASTDTQYF
>.|13|.|TRBV5-1|TRBJ1-1
TGCGCCAGCAGCTTCCGACAGGCCACTGAAGCTTTCTTT
CASSFRQATEAFF
>.|13|.|TRBV7-2|TRBJ2-3
TGTGCCAGCAGCTCGGACCGCGGGGATACGCAGTATTTT
CASSSDRGDTQYF
>.|13|.|TRBV29-1|TRBJ2-5
TGCAGCGTTGCATGGAGACAGCAAGAGACCCAGTACTTC
CSVAWRQQETQYF
>.|21|.|TRBV21-1|TRBJ2-1
.
CASSKDCSGVVAGGSYNEQFF
>.|14|TRBD1|TRBV7-2|TRBJ2-3
TGTGCCAGCAGCTTGGGACAGCCCCCCAGGACGCAGTATTTT
CASSLGQPPRTQYF
>few|14|TRBD1|TRBV5-5|TRBJ2-7
TGTGCCAGCAGCGGTGGGACAGGGGATTACGAGCAGTACTTC
CASSGGTGDYEQYF
>.|12|.|TRBV7-9|TRBJ2-1
TGTGCCAGCAGCCCCTCGGACAGCCAGCAGTTCTTC
CASSPSDSQQFF